This TCR beta chain emerged from a study of early T cells in non-severe SARS-CoV-2 infection. This clonotype was observed many times. Individually, cDNA molecules had unique molecular identifiers attached to them. TCRdb processed the 5' RACE reads anew with MiXCR; each CDR3 protein has one entry. The profile shows 51,000 or so distinct CDR3 sequences, 9.5% to 12% of them singletons. This receptor was identified in an adult who was a healthcare worker with PCR-confirmed SARS-CoV-2 infection or an uninfected control (not recorded which). Sequenced input: whole blood.

CDR3 protein: CASSLSRGYLKETQYF. The CDR3 region has the DNA TGTGCCAGCAGCTTGAGTAGGGGGTATCTCAAAGAGACCCAGTACTTC. The chain combines TRBV7-8 with TRBJ2-5, with a weak D call TRBD1 (6 bases). Trimming pared 3 bases from V and 3 bases from J, leaving 17 bases between. Germline CDR1 is SGHVS and CDR2 is FQNEAQ. This CDR3 is built from 16 residues.